The 28 T cell receptor beta chains listed next were all sequenced from one sample in a study of T cells in Graves' hyperthyroidism and ophthalmopathy (dated by TCRdb to between 2018 and 2020). The library was obtained by multiplex PCR. Sequenced using an Illumina HiSeq 2000. The TCR beta CDR3 regions were amplified from the RNA transcripts. The TCR CDR3 was subjected to a first round of RT-PCR using the HTBI primer set and the Qiagen OneStep RT-PCR kit. TCRdb reanalyzed the raw reads on its own, using fastp at Q25 for trimming and MiXCR for clone calling, and kept in-frame beta chains. Rows with one shared CDR3 protein collapse into an entry with the most common genes and DNA. Here the sample has over 250,000 distinct CDR3 sequences; 12% to 15% occur a single time. Jointly, the top ten make up 30% to 35% of the sample. Sequencing was performed on blood. The receptor set was obtained from a woman aged 40 to 49 with Graves' ophthalmopathy.

This clonotype showed up many times. This sequence joins TRBV11-2 and TRBJ2-7, with a possible D match to TRBD1 (5 bases). The ends were cut back, 5 bases at V and 1 base at J, with 12 bases in the middle. Germline-derived CDR1 and CDR2 are SGHAT and FQNNGV. This CDR3 region has 14 residues. For the CDR3, the DNA is TGTGCCAGCAGCACCTCGAAGGGGTCCTACGAGCAGTACTTC. This sequence encodes CASSTSKGSYEQYF.

This clonotype was detected ten times or more. CDR3 DNA: TGTGCCAGCATGGTCTGGGACTCCCCTGCAAATGAGCAGTTCTTC. It codes for CASMVWDSPANEQFF. The genes are TRBV2 and TRBJ2-1; D perhaps matches TRBD2 (6 bases). Trimming pared 7 bases from V and 7 bases from J, leaving 20 bases between. Germline CDR1 and CDR2: SNHLY and FYNNEI. This CDR3 has 15 residues. Looking up the rest from reference TRBV2 and TRBJ2-1 gives the full variable domain: EPEVTQTPSHQVTQMGQEVILRCVPISNHLYFYWYRQILGQKVEFLVSFYNNEISEKSEIFDDQFSVERPDGSNFTLKIRSTKLEDSAMYFCASMVWDSPANEQFFGPGTRLTVL.

This clonotype was seen repeatedly, ten times or more. This CDR3 is CASSLGRAGQPQHF. The CDR3 DNA sequence: TGTGCCAGCAGTTTAGGCAGGGCGGGTCAGCCCCAGCATTTT. The chain employs TRBV12-3 or TRBV12-4 and TRBJ1-5; perhaps TRBD1 as D (5 bases). V shed 1 base and J shed 6 bases, with 10 bases lying between them. The CDR3 is 14 amino acids.

The table lists this clonotype with many counts. The rearrangement links TRBV7-8 to TRBJ1-5, with 9 bases lining up with TRBD1. The CDR3 runs to 11 residues. With 5 bases clipped from V and 16 bases from J, the junction kept 6 bases outside the gene matches. Germline CDR1 SGHVS, CDR2 FQNEAQ. In nucleotides, the CDR3 is TGTGCCAGCAGCGACCGGGACAGGGTACATTTT. Protein sequence: CASSDRDRVHF.

This clonotype appeared a few times. This chain connects TRBV28 to TRBJ1-5, with D uncertain. Germline V gene data show CDR1 as MDHEN and CDR2 as SYDVKM. Trimming left V 2 bases short and J 6 bases short, with 2 bases between. The CDR3 runs to 11 residues. The CDR3 spells CASSLGQPQHF. The CDR3 DNA is TGTGCCAGCAGTTTAGGTCAGCCCCAGCATTTT.

This clonotype was observed at least ten times. The J gene is TRBJ1-5, the V gene TRBV19; a possible D gene is TRBD1 (6 bases). This CDR3 region has 14 residues. V lost 5 bases and J lost 6, with 14 bases in between. CDR1 is LNHDA, CDR2 SQIVND, per germline (reference sequence). CDR3 coding DNA: TGTGCCAGTAGTCCGCAAGGGGGTGGTCAGCCCCAGCATTTT. Its protein is CASSPQGGGQPQHF.

The CDR3 is CSDRDGGRPPNEQFF. The CDR3 DNA follows: TGCAGTGATAGGGATGGCGGGAGGCCCCCCAATGAGCAGTTCTTC. The chain joins TRBV20-1 to TRBJ2-1; 8 positions match TRBD2. Losses at the gene ends were 7 bases for V and 6 bases for J; bases not matched to a gene: 14. The CDR3 is 15 residues long. Germline loops: CDR1 DFQATT, CDR2 SNEGSKA (reference sequence).

The rearrangement links TRBV6-2 or TRBV6-3 to TRBJ2-1; 8 positions match TRBD2. From germline, CDR1 is MNHEY and CDR2 SVGEGT. V was clipped by 0 bases and J by 8 bases; unmatched bases: 9. The CDR3 consists of 16 residues. The CDR3 sequence: CASSYSGGGLRDEQFF. CDR3 nucleotide sequence: TGTGCCAGCAGTTACTCCGGGGGGGGCCTTAGAGATGAGCAGTTCTTC.

The table lists this clonotype with many counts. J is TRBJ2-5 and V is TRBV7-2; the match to TRBD2 covers 9 bases. Unmatched junction bases numbered 8, after V lost 1 base and J lost 5 bases. CDR1 and CDR2 from the germline V gene are SGHTA and FQGNSA. The CDR3 length is 16 residues. In DNA form, the CDR3 reads TGTGCCAGCAGCTTAGGGACTAGCGCGCCAAGGGAGACCCAGTACTTC. Translation: CASSLGTSAPRETQYF.

Ten or more counts support this clonotype. The rearrangement uses TRBV28 and TRBJ1-2, with D tentatively TRBD1 (6 bases). This CDR3 is 13 amino acids long. Per germline, CDR1 MDHEN and CDR2 SYDVKM. Trimming took 8 bases from V and 4 from J, leaving 14 bases between them. The CDR3 DNA reads as TGTGCCAGCGGGGAAGGACAGTTCTATGGCTACACCTTC. It specifies CASGEGQFYGYTF.

CDR3 region: CASHNKSTGARGQPQHF. The CDR3, as DNA: TGTGCCAGTCATAATAAATCGACAGGGGCTCGGGGTCAGCCCCAGCATTTT. This chain joins TRBV19 and TRBJ1-5; 8 bases are a match to TRBD1. The trim removed 8 bases at V and 6 bases at J, leaving 18 bases unmatched. Germline loops: CDR1 LNHDA, CDR2 SQIVND (reference sequence). The CDR3 consists of 17 residues. Together with reference TRBV19 and TRBJ1-5, the CDR3 gives the full variable domain: DGGITQSPKYLFRKEGQNVTLSCEQNLNHDAMYWYRQDPGQGLRLIYYSQIVNDFQKGDIAEGYSVSREKKESFPLTVTSAQKNPTAFYLCASHNKSTGARGQPQHFGDGTRLSIL.

The rearrangement links TRBV18 to TRBJ2-6, with D unresolved. V lost 3 bases and J lost 0, with 9 bases in between. Germline V gives CDR1 KGHSH, CDR2 LQKENI. This CDR3 is 16 amino acids long. CDR3 region: CASSPRENSGANVLTF. The CDR3 DNA reads as TGTGCCAGCTCACCTCGTGAGAACTCTGGGGCCAACGTCCTGACTTTC.

This clonotype was picked up many times. V and J are TRBV20-1 and TRBJ1-1; 9 positions match TRBD1. The CDR3 sequence is 15 residues long. V lost 1 base, J lost 5 bases, and 8 bases stayed unmatched. Germline-derived CDR1 and CDR2 are DFQATT and SNEGSKA (reference sequence). CDR3 nucleotide sequence: TGCAGTGCTAGAGTGACAGGGGGGTGGTGGACTGAAGCTTTCTTT. Residues: CSARVTGGWWTEAFF.

This clonotype was recorded many times. The rearrangement joins TRBV11-3 to TRBJ2-3; D may correspond to TRBD1 or TRBD2 (5 bases each). The CDR3 is made up of 15 amino acids. Germline CDR1 and CDR2: SGHNT and YENEEA. V was pared by 5 bases and J by 6 bases, with 18 bases between. The CDR3 nucleotides are TGTGCCAGCAGCGACCGGGGCAGGGCTGCCGATACGCAGTATTTT. Translating it yields CASSDRGRAADTQYF.

This clonotype came up many times. V is TRBV7-9 and J is TRBJ2-5; 7 bases agree with TRBD1. Germline-derived CDR1 and CDR2 are SEHNR and FQNEAQ (reference sequence). The J segment lost 7 bases and the V segment lost 6 bases, leaving 14 bases of the junction unmatched. The CDR3 spans 15 residues. The DNA for the CDR3 is TGTGCCAGCAGAAGATCCGGGACAGAGTACAGGACCCAGTACTTC. Its protein is CASRRSGTEYRTQYF. The entire variable domain, with the rest obtained from reference TRBV7-9 and TRBJ2-5, is as follows: DTGVSQNPRHKITKRGQNVTFRCDPISEHNRLYWYRQTLGQGPEFLTYFQNEAQLEKSRLLSDRFSAERPKGSFSTLEIQRTEQGDSAMYLCASRRSGTEYRTQYFGPGTRLLVL.

This clonotype was counted ten times or more. The gene calls are TRBV7-8 and TRBJ2-7; D ambiguous. CDR1 is SGHVS, CDR2 FQNEAQ, per germline. V dropped 5 bases and J dropped 3 bases, with 14 bases sitting between them. This CDR3 is built from 14 residues. The CDR3, as DNA: TGTGCCAGCAGCCCGGCGGTGATTAGCTACGAGCAGTACTTC. Translated: CASSPAVISYEQYF.

J is TRBJ1-1 and V is TRBV5-1; a weak D match, TRBD1 (6 bases). Germline values: CDR1 SGHRS, CDR2 YFSETQ. The CDR3 totals 14 residues. V lost 0 bases, J lost 4 bases, and 10 bases lay in between. CDR3 protein: CASSLAYRATEAFF. Here the CDR3 DNA reads TGCGCCAGCAGCTTGGCCTACAGGGCCACTGAAGCTTTCTTT.

This clonotype was seen a few times. The rearrangement uses TRBV7-9 and TRBJ1-2; possible D gene TRBD1, 6 bases. The V end was cut by 5 bases, the J end by 1 base, with 14 bases between. Germline-derived CDR1 and CDR2 are SEHNR and FQNEAQ (reference sequence). The length of the CDR3 is 15 residues. The CDR3, as DNA: TGTGCCAGCAGCGGCCGGGGGGCGCATAACTATGGCTACACCTTC. This translates into CASSGRGAHNYGYTF.

V gene TRBV10-2 combines with J gene TRBJ2-6; the match to TRBD1 covers 9 bases. The CDR3 totals 15 residues. V lost 6 bases and J lost 2; bases outside the gene matches: 2. Germline CDR1 is WSHSY and CDR2 is SAAADI. CDR3 region: CASRGQGTGANVLTF. For the CDR3, the DNA is TGCGCCAGCAGGGGACAGGGTACTGGGGCCAACGTCCTGACTTTC.

This clonotype was recorded at least ten times. The chain couples TRBV27 to TRBJ2-7; D possibly corresponds to TRBD2 (5 bases). CDR3 length equals 14 residues. V shed 5 bases and J shed 2 bases, with 13 bases lying between them. The germline gives CDR1 MNHEY, CDR2 SMNVEV (reference sequence). The CDR3 reads CASSKAGWTYEQYF. The CDR3 region has the DNA TGTGCCAGCAGTAAGGCGGGTTGGACCTACGAGCAGTACTTC.

This clonotype appeared many times. The V call is TRBV12-3 or TRBV12-4, the J call TRBJ1-6; D not certain. The V end lost 1 base, the J end lost 11 bases, and 9 bases lay between the germline ends. This CDR3 contains 13 residues. This CDR3 is CASSLDTRAPLHF. The DNA of the CDR3 is TGTGCCAGCAGTTTAGATACGAGGGCACCCCTCCACTTT.

This clonotype was detected many times. The chain has TRBV20-1 and TRBJ2-1; 10 bases are shared with TRBD2. In germline, CDR1 is DFQATT, CDR2 SNEGSKA (reference sequence). Losses at the gene ends were 3 bases for V and 5 bases for J; bases not matched to a gene: 10. The CDR3 runs 16 residues. The CDR3, as DNA: TGCAGTGCTAGGGCGTTCGTAGCGGGAGGCAACAATGAGCAGTTCTTC. Its protein is CSARAFVAGGNNEQFF.

In this sample, this clonotype turned up once. The chain is built from TRBV28 and TRBJ2-7, with no clear D. Deletions cut 1 base from V and 5 bases from J, with 9 bases between. CDR1 is MDHEN, CDR2 SYDVKM, per germline. CDR3 length: 13 residues. The CDR3 sequence: CASSLFGVHEQYF. The CDR3 nucleotides are TGTGCCAGCAGTTTATTCGGCGTCCACGAGCAGTACTTC.

This clonotype was found many times. The chain links TRBV5-1 to TRBJ2-7; 8 bases map to TRBD1. The V segment lost 1 base and the J segment 0 bases; nucleotides outside the gene matches: 3. Germline V gives CDR1 SGHRS, CDR2 YFSETQ. This CDR3 is built from 15 residues. The CDR3 loop reads CASSLTGGSSYEQYF. CDR3 nucleotide sequence: TGCGCCAGCAGCTTGACAGGGGGGAGCTCCTACGAGCAGTACTTC.

This chain uses TRBV10-2 with TRBJ2-3; D gene uncertain. CDR3 length equals 14 residues. Between the trimmed V and J ends, which lost 2 bases and 2 bases, there was a span of 8 bases. Germline CDR1 and CDR2: WSHSY and SAAADI. The CDR3 region has the DNA TGCGCCAGCAGTGAGCCTCCGCCCACAGATACGCAGTATTTT. Protein: CASSEPPPTDTQYF.

Regarding this clonotype: The junction differs from germline at one of its ends, possibly a read error. The chain couples TRBV6-1 to TRBJ1-1; no firm D call. The CDR3 runs 13 residues. Germline CDR1 reads MNHNS; CDR2 reads SASEGT. In nucleotides, the CDR3 is TGTGCCAGCAGAAGATGGTTTAACATTGAAGCTTTCTTT. It yields the protein CASRRWFNIEAFF.

At least ten counts were recorded for this clonotype. The chain is built from TRBV28 and TRBJ1-2; D is possibly TRBD1 (6 bases). The length of the CDR3 is 14 residues. Per germline, CDR1 MDHEN and CDR2 SYDVKM. With 2 bases removed from V and 8 bases from J, the gap between germline ends came to 15 bases. CDR3 DNA: TGTGCCAGCAGTTTAGGGGACATTCGAGGGGGCTACACCTTC. The encoded protein is CASSLGDIRGGYTF.

This clonotype appeared many times. The chain couples TRBV20-1 to TRBJ2-7; D uncertain. The CDR3 contains 12 residues. The germline V gene encodes CDR1 DFQATT and CDR2 SNEGSKA (reference sequence). V lost 6 bases, J lost 0 bases, and 9 bases lay in between. This CDR3 reads CSAQTGSYEQYF. DNA of the CDR3: TGCAGTGCACAGACGGGCTCCTACGAGCAGTACTTC.